These 2 T cell receptor beta chains share one sample of origin, sequenced in a study of T cells in Graves' hyperthyroidism and ophthalmopathy. Researchers amplified the TCR beta CDR3 regions from RNA transcripts. Using the HTBI primer set, a first-round RT-PCR was run on the TCR CDR3. MiXCR was run by TCRdb on the multiplex PCR reads, yielding one entry per CDR3 protein. Among some 340,000 distinct CDR3 sequences listed, 12% to 15% were seen once. Sequencing used blood. These receptors all stem from a woman in her 40s with Graves' ophthalmopathy.

This clonotype was detected many times. The chain combines TRBV12-3 or TRBV12-4 with TRBJ2-2; 8 bases fit TRBD2. The CDR3 runs to 16 residues. Trimming took 6 bases from V and 6 from J; bases not matched to a gene: 12. CDR3 protein: CASRRGGGVVSGELFF. The CDR3 DNA reads TGTGCCAGCAGACGGGGGGGGGGCGTGGTATCCGGGGAGCTGTTTTTT.

Many counts were recorded for this clonotype. This sequence joins TRBV6-1 and TRBJ1-2; 7 nucleotides align to TRBD1. With V trimmed by 6 bases and J by 5 bases, 6 bases remained unmatched. Per germline, CDR1 MNHNS and CDR2 SASEGT. The CDR3 runs 13 residues. CDR3 nucleotide sequence: TGTGCCAGCAGCGACAGGGTTGGGTATGGCTACACCTTC. Its protein is CASSDRVGYGYTF.